This T cell receptor beta chain was found in a study of cytotoxic CD8 clonotypes in ibrutinib-treated CLL. Study-level results: Sustained-remission patients were sampled at different times than progressing patients were. Public clonotypes occurred uncommonly; on treatment, they contracted or remained stable.

CDR3 length equals 11 residues. In germline, CDR1 is SGHTS, CDR2 YDEGEE. V lost 0 bases and J 6 bases, leaving 2 bases between the germline ends. Concerning this clone: Its antigen is unidentified.

Deep sequencing aimed at 1 in 200,000 to 1 in 1 million T cells' resolution. Libraries were prepared by immunoSEQ multiplex PCR; TCRdb keeps only in-frame clonotypes and omits some of them. The sample holds 200,000 to 250,000 clones, around 75% seen once. This TCR came from a human donor with chronic lymphocytic leukemia. V gene TRBV5-8 combines with J gene TRBJ2-3; D is unresolved. The sequencing used PBMCs, collected after 12 months of ibrutinib treatment. CDR3 sequence: CASSLDDTQYF. The CDR3 nucleotides read TGTGCCAGCAGCTTGGACGATACGCAGTATTTT.